This record looks at one TCR beta chain sequence and its context. This entry belongs to a study of blood T cell repertoires in COVID-19. Study overall: The samples span acute and convalescent COVID-19 from the United States, Italy and Spain. PBMCs, B-cell-depleted T cells, or T cells provided the cDNA or gDNA that made up the material.

V lost 8 bases and J lost 5, with 13 bases in between. CDR1 is MDHEN, CDR2 SYDVKM, per germline. The CDR3 is 12 amino acids. Clones were sequenced by immunoSEQ multiplex PCR, and TCRdb holds only the in-frame ones, with some missing. The table shows more than 85,000 clones, with around 90% occurring only once. The V gene is TRBV28, the J gene TRBJ2-7, with D possibly matching TRBD2 (5 bases). The specimen was peripheral blood. The receptor was derived from a woman aged 45-65 years with acute or convalescent COVID-19. CDR3 nucleotide sequence: TGTGCCAGCGGTAGCGTTTATGACGAGCAGTACTTC. It yields the protein CASGSVYDEQYF.